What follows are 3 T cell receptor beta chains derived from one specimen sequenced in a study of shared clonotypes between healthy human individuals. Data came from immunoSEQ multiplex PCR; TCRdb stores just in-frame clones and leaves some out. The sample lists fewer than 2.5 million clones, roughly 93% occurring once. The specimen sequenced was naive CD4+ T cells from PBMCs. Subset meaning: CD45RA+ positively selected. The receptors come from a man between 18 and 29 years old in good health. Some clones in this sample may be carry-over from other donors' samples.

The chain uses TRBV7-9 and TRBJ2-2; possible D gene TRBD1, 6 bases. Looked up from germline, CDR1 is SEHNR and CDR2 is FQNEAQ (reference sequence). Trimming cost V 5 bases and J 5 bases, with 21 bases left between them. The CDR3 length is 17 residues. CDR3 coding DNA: TGTGCCAGCAGCGTTAGTGCAGGGGCCTCGGGGACCGGGGAGCTGTTTTTT. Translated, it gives CASSVSAGASGTGELFF.

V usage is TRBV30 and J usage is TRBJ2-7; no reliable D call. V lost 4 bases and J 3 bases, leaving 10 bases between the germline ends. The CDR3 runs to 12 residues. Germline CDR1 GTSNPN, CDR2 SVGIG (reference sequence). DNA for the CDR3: TGTGCCTGGAACCGCGTCGACTACGAGCAGTACTTC. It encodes CAWNRVDYEQYF.

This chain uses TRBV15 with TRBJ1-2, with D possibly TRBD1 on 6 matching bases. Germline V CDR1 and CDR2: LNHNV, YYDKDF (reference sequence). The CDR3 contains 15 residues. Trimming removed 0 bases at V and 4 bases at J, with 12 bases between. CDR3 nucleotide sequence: TGTGCCACCAGCAGAGAACCTACAGGGTCCTATGGCTACACCTTC. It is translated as CATSREPTGSYGYTF.